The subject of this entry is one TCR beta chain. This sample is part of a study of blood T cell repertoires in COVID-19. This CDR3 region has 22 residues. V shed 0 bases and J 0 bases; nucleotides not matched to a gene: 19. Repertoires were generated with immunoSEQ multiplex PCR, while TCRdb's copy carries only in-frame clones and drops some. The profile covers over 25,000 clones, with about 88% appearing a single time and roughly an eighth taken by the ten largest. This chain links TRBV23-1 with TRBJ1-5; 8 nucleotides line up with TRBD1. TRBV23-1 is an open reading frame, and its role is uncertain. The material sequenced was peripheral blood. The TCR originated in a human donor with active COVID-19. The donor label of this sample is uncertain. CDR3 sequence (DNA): TGCGCCAGCAGTCAATCCAGGACAGGGCTCCCGAAGGGGACGGGTAGCAATCAGCCCCAGCATTTT. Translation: CASSQSRTGLPKGTGSNQPQHF.